This TCR beta chain is drawn from a study of shared clonotypes between healthy human individuals. The protocol was immunoSEQ multiplex PCR, while the TCRdb copy is restricted to in-frame clones and leaves out a portion. Of under 1,100,000 clones in the sample, 78% are singletons; the top ten hold roughly 0.55%. V was clipped by 4 bases and J by 8 bases; unmatched bases: 8. CDR1 SGHAT and CDR2 FQDESV come from the germline V gene (reference sequence). This CDR3 spans 15 amino acids. The rearrangement uses TRBV11-1 and TRBJ2-2, with 9 positions matching TRBD2. The TCR comes from a man between 18 and 35 years old in good health. Some clones in this sample may be carry-over from other donors' samples. Input material: memory CD4+ T cells from PBMCs. Subset specified: CD45RA-negative fraction. In DNA form, the CDR3 reads TGTGCCAGCAGCTCTGCGGGACTAGCATGGGGGGAGCTGTTTTTT. Translating gives CASSSAGLAWGELFF.